The 14 T cell receptor beta chains given below trace back to one sample, sequenced in a study of blood T cell repertoires in COVID-19. Method: immunoSEQ multiplex PCR; TCRdb's copy keeps in-frame clones and lacks some. Of about 190,000 clones in the sample, around four fifths are singletons; the top ten hold around 2.8%. Material: peripheral blood. The receptors were sampled from a woman of 80 years or more with active or convalescent COVID-19.

The chain couples TRBV3-1 (or the pseudogene TRBV3-2) to TRBJ2-2, with D maybe TRBD1 (5 bases). The CDR3 length is 15 residues. The germline gives CDR1 LGHDT, CDR2 YNNKEL (reference sequence). V shed 1 base and J shed 4 bases, with 10 bases lying between them. As DNA, the CDR3 is TGTGCCAGCAGCCAAGTTAAGCAGGGCACCGGGGAGCTGTTTTTT. Its translation: CASSQVKQGTGELFF.

The gene calls are TRBV28 and TRBJ2-7, with 8 bases aligning to TRBD2. V lost 8 bases to trimming and J lost 4 bases; unmatched junction nucleotides: 10. CDR3 length: 14 residues. CDR1 and CDR2 (germline): MDHEN, SYDVKM. DNA of the CDR3: TGTGCCAGCGGCGGGGGGACCGGGAGGTACGAGCAGTACTTC. Protein: CASGGGTGRYEQYF.

The J gene is TRBJ1-4, the V gene TRBV28, with 8 bases matching TRBD1. This CDR3 comprises 14 residues. Germline V gene data show CDR1 as MDHEN and CDR2 as SYDVKM. The V segment lost 5 bases and the J segment 6 bases; nucleotides outside the gene matches: 5. CDR3 coding DNA: TGTGCCAGCAGTGGGGCAGGGGGCTATGAAAAACTGTTTTTT. Amino acid sequence: CASSGAGGYEKLFF.

V gene TRBV7-3 combines with J gene TRBJ2-1; no definite D call. Germline values: CDR1 SGHTA, CDR2 FQGTGA. The ends were cut back, 1 base at V and 2 bases at J, with 9 bases in the middle. The CDR3 runs 15 residues. As DNA, the CDR3 is TGTGCCAGCAGCTTAAACGGCGACACCTACAATGAGCAGTTCTTC. Residues: CASSLNGDTYNEQFF.

J is TRBJ1-1 and V is TRBV2; 9 bases match TRBD1. CDR1 and CDR2 from the germline V gene are SNHLY and FYNNEI. J lost 6 bases, V lost 6 bases, and 8 bases had no gene match. This CDR3 has 14 residues. The CDR3 nucleotides are TGTGCCAGCAGCGGGGACAGGGTTAAGCCTGAAGCTTTCTTT. It encodes CASSGDRVKPEAFF. Filled out from reference TRBV2 and TRBJ1-1, the complete variable domain reads EPEVTQTPSHQVTQMGQEVILRCVPISNHLYFYWYRQILGQKVEFLVSFYNNEISEKSEIFDDQFSVERPDGSNFTLKIRSTKLEDSAMYFCASSGDRVKPEAFFGQGTRLTVV.

The DNA of the CDR3 is TGTGCCAGTTCCCGAAGTAACAGGGATAATCAGCCCCAGCATTTT. It codes for CASSRSNRDNQPQHF. The gene calls are TRBV19 and TRBJ1-5; possibly TRBD1 for D (6 bases). The CDR3 consists of 15 residues. With 8 bases removed from V and 4 bases from J, the gap between germline ends came to 18 bases. Germline V lookup: CDR1 LNHDA, CDR2 SQIVND (reference sequence).

This clone came up once. The rearrangement links TRBV5-6 to TRBJ2-1; D is possibly TRBD2 (5 bases). The CDR3 runs to 15 residues. V dropped 2 bases and J dropped 1 base, with 10 bases sitting between them. Germline CDR1 is SGHDT and CDR2 is YYEEEE. This CDR3 is CASSLEGVSYNEQFF. CDR3 nucleotide sequence: TGTGCCAGCAGCTTAGAGGGAGTTTCCTACAATGAGCAGTTCTTC.

The table lists this clone with a few counts. The V and J genes are TRBV14 and TRBJ1-1; possibly TRBD1 for D (5 bases). The CDR3 extends over 14 amino acids. V dropped 7 bases and J dropped 0 bases, with 12 bases sitting between them. CDR1 and CDR2 from the germline V gene are SGHDN and FVKESK. This CDR3 reads CASTQGLMNTEAFF. The CDR3 DNA follows: TGTGCCAGCACTCAGGGCCTTATGAACACTGAAGCTTTCTTT.

The rearrangement joins TRBV6-6 to TRBJ1-4; 7 nucleotides line up with TRBD1. Germline-derived CDR1 and CDR2 are MNHNY and SVGAGI (reference sequence). The CDR3 spans 12 residues. The V segment lost 4 bases and the J segment 8 bases; nucleotides outside the gene matches: 1. The CDR3 region is CASSLQGEKLFF. CDR3 DNA sequence: TGTGCCAGCAGTTTACAGGGGGAAAAACTGTTTTTT.

The chain is built from TRBV5-1 and TRBJ2-5, with TRBD2 matching 8 bases. CDR1 is SGHRS and CDR2 is YFSETQ in the germline V gene. This CDR3 has 16 amino acids. Trimming at V came to 2 bases and at J to 5 bases, leaving 11 bases not matched to a gene. The CDR3 sequence is CASSFNGRGAQETQYF. CDR3 sequence (DNA): TGCGCCAGCAGCTTCAATGGGCGGGGGGCTCAGGAGACCCAGTACTTC.

This rearrangement joins TRBV6-5 to TRBJ2-5, with 9 nucleotides matching TRBD2. Looked up from germline, CDR1 is MNHEY and CDR2 is SVGAGI. The CDR3 covers 15 residues. The V and J ends lost 7 bases and 5 bases, in that order; junction bases with no gene match: 11. The CDR3 DNA is TGTGCCAGCAAAATGGGCGGGGGGGCCCAGGAGACCCAGTACTTC. This encodes CASKMGGGAQETQYF.

This clone was detected only a few times. This chain joins TRBV6-5 and TRBJ1-2, with D possibly being TRBD1 (6 bases). CDR3 length: 15 amino acids. Per the germline V gene, CDR1 is MNHEY and CDR2 is SVGAGI. Trimming removed 0 bases from V and 8 bases from J, with 16 bases in between. In nucleotides, the CDR3 is TGTGCCAGCAGTTACTCGAGACAGGCAGAGGGGGGCTACACCTTC. It translates to CASSYSRQAEGGYTF.

The chain has TRBV6-5 and TRBJ1-1; no clear D. Germline V gene sequence: CDR1 MNHEY, CDR2 SVGAGI. The CDR3 totals 13 residues. Trimming shortened V by 5 bases and J by 1 base, and 8 bases separated the two germline ends. DNA of the CDR3: TGTGCCAGCAGTCCCCGACAGAACACTGAAGCTTTCTTT. This encodes CASSPRQNTEAFF.

Concerning this clone: At one boundary the junction diverges from the germline segment, which might be a read error. For the CDR3, the DNA is TGTACCAGCAGTTCCCTCGGACTAGCGGTAAAAGAGACCCAGTACTTC. This translates into CTSSSLGLAVKETQYF. This chain joins TRBV28 and TRBJ2-5; 10 bases are shared with TRBD2. The CDR3 is made up of 16 amino acids. Germline lookup yields CDR1 MDHEN and CDR2 SYDVKM. Filled out from reference TRBV28 and TRBJ2-5, the complete variable domain reads DVKVTQSSRYLVKRTGEKVFLECVQDMDHENMFWYRQDPGLGLRLIYFSYDVKMKEKGDIPEGYSVSREKKERFSLILESASTNQTSMYLCTSSSLGLAVKETQYFGPGTRLLVL.